This record concerns one T cell receptor (beta chain) sequence. The sample comes from a study of blood T cell repertoires in COVID-19. Study summary: Donors in the United States, Italy and Spain gave samples during acute or convalescent COVID-19. T cells, B-cell-depleted T cells, or PBMCs provided the cDNA or gDNA that served as material.

Original analysis: Counts of nucleated cells, estimated from reference gene primer amplification, were obtained. Clones were read by immunoSEQ multiplex PCR, and TCRdb kept only the in-frame ones, dropping some. V, J and clone size are taken as reported in that table, and D and trimming were inferred from the DNA itself. The repertoire includes around 88,000 clones, roughly 80% of them detected once, and about 11% sits in the top ten. The receptor's source is a woman older than 75 with acute or convalescent COVID-19. Material: peripheral blood.

CDR3 coding DNA: TGTGCCAGCAGGTACGGGACAGGGGGTAACTATGAGCAGTTCTTC. Its protein product is CASRYGTGGNYEQFF. The rearrangement uses TRBV27 and TRBJ2-1, with 11 bases identical to TRBD1. CDR3 length: 15 amino acids. The J segment lost 8 bases and the V segment lost 6 bases, leaving 9 bases of the junction unmatched. The V gene's germline CDR1 is MNHEY and CDR2 SMNVEV (reference sequence).